Detailed here is one T cell receptor (beta chain). What it binds is not known. The entry originates in a study of T cells in localized non-small cell lung cancer. The ends were cut back, 0 bases at V and 4 bases at J, with 6 bases in the middle. This CDR3 comprises 13 residues. Germline V gene sequence: CDR1 LNHNV, CDR2 YYDKDF (reference sequence). Clones were read by immunoSEQ multiplex PCR, and TCRdb kept only the in-frame ones, dropping some. The sample shows roughly 39,000 clones, 90% to 95% of them seen only once. Study findings and constraints: Across samples, adjacent lung featured a median 57 of the top 100 tumor clones. Uninvolved adjacent lung showed higher T cell clonality than tumor. A raised T cell density in blood coincided with lengthier overall survival.

This TCR derives from a woman aged 35-75 years with stage II lung adenocarcinoma. Sequencing was performed on PBMCs, taken before any cancer treatment. The gene calls are TRBV15 and TRBJ1-2; D call uncertain. The chain's CDR3 is CATSREQSYGYTF. The CDR3 region has the DNA TGTGCCACCAGCAGAGAACAGAGCTATGGCTACACCTTC.